The clone carrying this TCR beta chain was seen a handful of times. Antigen: not known. This sample is drawn from a study of identifying expanded T cells in peripheral blood. Study-level points and caveats: Differentially abundant clones: around 1.1 between replicates, roughly 16 at roughly 13 days, around 20 at four. Across healthy donors, higher total template counts meant significantly greater approximately two-week count variance.

Collection occurred without any documented infections or immune events in donors. Profiling relied on immunoSEQ multiplex PCR, and the TCRdb table lists in-frame clones only, not all of them. There are approximately 63,000 clones in the sample; more than 70% occur only once, and around 4.3% lies in the top ten. The receptor's source is a person between 18 and 75 years old in good health. The material sequenced was blood.

DNA of the CDR3: TGCAGCGGACAAGGGAACTATGGCTACACCTTC. It is translated as CSGQGNYGYTF. The chain joins TRBV29-1 to TRBJ1-2; D is undetermined. The CDR3 is 11 residues long. Germline V gene lookup returns CDR1 SQVTM and CDR2 ANQGSEA. Between the trimmed V and J ends, which lost 7 bases and 2 bases, there was a span of 8 bases.